The clone carrying this T cell receptor beta chain was counted a few times. Per germline, CDR1 KGHSY and CDR2 FQNENV. The CDR3 contains 17 residues. V was clipped by 2 bases and J by 7 bases; unmatched bases: 14. This entry comes from a study of shared clonotypes between healthy human individuals. Study-wide context: Plates per donor: three CD4 naive, three CD4 memory, two CD8 naive, one CD8 memory.

Sorted-subset replicate PCRs used around 200 ng of genomic DNA. This amount corresponded to about 30,000 T cell genomes. Profiling relied on immunoSEQ multiplex PCR, and the TCRdb table lists in-frame clones only, not all of them. The sample holds fewer than 200,000 clones; approximately 61% are singletons and the top ten take roughly a tenth. The clonotype comes from a man aged 25-45 years in good health. This chain connects TRBV16 to TRBJ2-1; 7 nucleotides match TRBD1. Sequenced sample: memory CD4+ T cells sorted from blood. Subset indicated: CD45RA-negative fraction. CDR3 region: CASSQDDRNPGGNEQFF. As DNA, the CDR3 is TGTGCCAGCAGCCAAGATGACAGGAACCCAGGGGGAAATGAGCAGTTCTTC.